This TCR beta chain was obtained from a study of blood T cell repertoires in COVID-19. For the study at large: Researchers got acute and convalescent COVID-19 samples from the United States, Italy and Spain. From T cells, B-cell-depleted T cells, or PBMCs came the material, which was cDNA or gDNA.

How the authors handled the data: Estimates of nucleated cell counts were drawn from the amplification of reference gene primers. The repertoire was sequenced with immunoSEQ multiplex PCR; TCRdb's copy has only in-frame clones and lacks some. That table is the source of V, J and clone size, and D and trimming were worked out from the DNA. The sample has a few hundred thousand clones, about 89% seen once; the top ten hold 0.75% to 0.9%. Germline values: CDR1 SGDLS, CDR2 YYNGEE. The V end lost 0 bases, the J end lost 6 bases, and 16 bases lay between the germline ends. This CDR3 spans 15 amino acids. The receptor's source is a man aged 30-40 years with acute or convalescent COVID-19. The V and J genes are TRBV9 and TRBJ2-7; D perhaps matches TRBD1 (6 bases). Specimen: peripheral blood. CDR3: CASSVASDSLLEQYF. CDR3 DNA: TGTGCCAGCAGCGTAGCTTCGGACAGCCTGCTCGAGCAGTACTTC.